Listed below are T cell receptor beta chains from one sample, sequenced in a study of response to subunit inactivated influenza vaccine. Via MiXCR, TCRdb re-called the RT-PCR reads, giving one row per CDR3 protein. The sample consists of 250,000 to 350,000 distinct CDR3 sequences, roughly 22% of them appearing once. This specimen was PBMCs from blood, taken less than 22 months after vaccination. Every receptor here comes from a man between 50 and 69 years old who received an inactivated influenza vaccine. CDR3s include the opening cysteine and the closing phenylalanine or tryptophan. Fields, in order: clone size, D gene, V gene, J gene, CDR3 length, CDR3 protein, CDR3 DNA. The D gene is left open where the match is weak. The size of a clone is reported for some rows only, either as once, few or many, or as a class for expanded clones.

abundance: many; d_gene: NA; v_gene: TRBV12-5; j_gene: TRBJ1-1; len: 8; CDR3aa: CSRCEAFF; CDR3nt: TGTTCTCGGTGTGAAGCTTTCTTT
abundance: NA; d_gene: NA; v_gene: TRBV6-2/TRBV6-3; j_gene: TRBJ1-2; len: 13; CDR3aa: CASRPAGNYGYTF; CDR3nt: TGTGCCAGCAGACCCGCAGGGAACTATGGCTACACCTTC
abundance: few; d_gene: NA; v_gene: TRBV12-3/TRBV12-4; j_gene: TRBJ2-7; len: 14; CDR3aa: CASSLDGNLYEQYF; CDR3nt: TGTGCCAGCAGTTTGGACGGCAACCTCTACGAGCAGTACTTC
abundance: NA; d_gene: NA; v_gene: TRBV6-1; j_gene: TRBJ2-1; len: 15; CDR3aa: CASSTTGLPFNEQFF; CDR3nt: TGTGCCAGCAGTACCACCGGGCTCCCCTTCAATGAGCAGTTCTTC
abundance: few; d_gene: NA; v_gene: TRBV6-1; j_gene: TRBJ1-1; len: 14; CDR3aa: CASTAGFMNTEAFF; CDR3nt: TGTGCCAGCACCGCGGGTTTCATGAACACTGAAGCTTTCTTT
abundance: few; d_gene: NA; v_gene: TRBV30; j_gene: TRBJ2-3; len: 12; CDR3aa: CAWNGGGDTQYF; CDR3nt: TGTGCCTGGAATGGGGGCGGAGATACGCAGTATTTT
abundance: few; d_gene: NA; v_gene: TRBV11-3; j_gene: TRBJ1-2; len: 12; CDR3aa: CASRDPRHGYTF; CDR3nt: TGTGCCAGCCGGGATCCTCGCCATGGCTACACCTTC
abundance: NA; d_gene: NA; v_gene: TRBV14; j_gene: TRBJ1-6; len: 15; CDR3aa: CASSQDLVGTSPLHF; CDR3nt: TGTGCCAGCAGCCAAGATCTGGTCGGGACTTCACCCCTCCACTTT
abundance: few; d_gene: NA; v_gene: TRBV7-2; j_gene: TRBJ1-1; len: 12; CDR3aa: CASSLGPRGAFF; CDR3nt: TGTGCCAGCAGCTTAGGCCCACGGGGCGCTTTCTTT
abundance: few; d_gene: NA; v_gene: TRBV6-6; j_gene: TRBJ1-3; len: 12; CDR3aa: CASKASGNTIYF; CDR3nt: TGTGCCAGCAAAGCATCTGGAAACACCATATATTTT
abundance: NA; d_gene: NA; v_gene: TRBV19; j_gene: TRBJ1-3; len: 16; CDR3aa: CASSTGPVLSGNTIYF; CDR3nt: TGTGCCAGTAGTACGGGGCCTGTCCTTTCTGGAAACACCATATATTTT
abundance: NA; d_gene: TRBD2; v_gene: TRBV9; j_gene: TRBJ2-7; len: 15; CDR3aa: CASSVGTSGIYEQYF; CDR3nt: TGTGCCAGCAGCGTTGGGACTAGCGGGATATACGAGCAGTACTTC
abundance: NA; d_gene: NA; v_gene: TRBV28; j_gene: TRBJ2-1; len: 17; CDR3aa: CASSHPKTGAGLDEQFF; CDR3nt: TGTGCCAGCAGTCACCCAAAGACCGGGGCGGGCCTAGATGAGCAGTTCTTC
abundance: NA; d_gene: NA; v_gene: TRBV4-1; j_gene: TRBJ1-1; len: 14; CDR3aa: CASSHKGDRAEAFF; CDR3nt: TGCGCCAGCAGCCACAAAGGGGATAGGGCTGAAGCTTTCTTT
abundance: NA; d_gene: TRBD2; v_gene: TRBV12-3/TRBV12-4; j_gene: TRBJ2-1; len: 17; CDR3aa: CASSLPGGTSSYNEQFF; CDR3nt: TGTGCCAGCAGTCTCCCGGGGGGGACCTCCTCCTACAATGAGCAGTTCTTC
abundance: few; d_gene: NA; v_gene: TRBV7-9; j_gene: TRBJ1-1; len: 12; CDR3aa: CASSPAALEAFF; CDR3nt: TGTGCCAGCAGCCCGGCGGCGTTGGAAGCTTTCTTT
abundance: few; d_gene: NA; v_gene: TRBV30; j_gene: TRBJ2-5; len: 11; CDR3aa: CAWSVVETQYF; CDR3nt: TGTGCCTGGAGTGTAGTCGAGACCCAGTACTTC
abundance: few; d_gene: NA; v_gene: TRBV6-5; j_gene: TRBJ1-5; len: 15; CDR3aa: CASRPTGKGNQPQHF; CDR3nt: TGTGCCAGCAGACCTACAGGGAAGGGCAATCAGCCCCAGCATTTT
abundance: many; d_gene: NA; v_gene: TRBV3-1; j_gene: TRBJ2-1; len: 15; CDR3aa: CASSQVKGLYNEQFF; CDR3nt: TGTGCCAGCAGCCAAGTAAAAGGGTTATACAATGAGCAGTTCTTC
abundance: once; d_gene: NA; v_gene: TRBV6-1; j_gene: TRBJ1-2; len: 13; CDR3aa: CASSMTGMGGYTF; CDR3nt: TGTGCCAGCAGCATGACAGGAATGGGCGGCTACACCTTC
abundance: NA; d_gene: NA; v_gene: TRBV6-6; j_gene: TRBJ1-3; len: 13; CDR3aa: CASSRDGGNTIYF; CDR3nt: TGTGCCAGCAGTAGGGACGGCGGAAACACCATATATTTT
abundance: NA; d_gene: TRBD1; v_gene: TRBV7-8; j_gene: TRBJ1-2; len: 16; CDR3aa: CASSNPRDRVYYGYTF; CDR3nt: TGTGCCAGCAGCAACCCCCGGGACAGGGTCTACTATGGCTACACCTTC
abundance: few; d_gene: TRBD1; v_gene: TRBV29-1; j_gene: TRBJ2-7; len: 15; CDR3aa: CSVAQGQWGTYEQYF; CDR3nt: TGCAGCGTTGCCCAGGGACAGTGGGGCACCTACGAGCAGTACTTC
abundance: few; d_gene: NA; v_gene: TRBV11-1; j_gene: TRBJ1-5; len: 20; CDR3aa: CASSPLTIGQLVYSNQPQHF; CDR3nt: TGTGCCAGCAGCCCCCTTACGATAGGACAGTTGGTGTATAGCAATCAGCCCCAGCATTTT
abundance: NA; d_gene: NA; v_gene: TRBV7-8; j_gene: TRBJ1-2; len: 13; CDR3aa: CASSPEDFYGYTF; CDR3nt: TGTGCCAGCAGCCCAGAGGACTTCTATGGCTACACCTTC
abundance: few; d_gene: NA; v_gene: TRBV4-2; j_gene: TRBJ2-1; len: 16; CDR3aa: CASSQAQLDSYNEQFF; CDR3nt: TGTGCCAGCAGCCAAGCCCAGTTAGACTCCTACAATGAGCAGTTCTTC
abundance: few; d_gene: TRBD1; v_gene: TRBV2; j_gene: TRBJ1-5; len: 15; CDR3aa: CASSVGQGADQPQHF; CDR3nt: TGTGCCAGCAGTGTTGGACAGGGGGCGGATCAGCCCCAGCATTTT
abundance: NA; d_gene: NA; v_gene: TRBV24-1; j_gene: TRBJ2-1; len: 14; CDR3aa: CATSDVSTYNEQFF; CDR3nt: TGTGCCACCAGTGACGTAAGTACCTACAATGAGCAGTTCTTC
abundance: few; d_gene: NA; v_gene: TRBV5-1; j_gene: TRBJ1-1; len: 14; CDR3aa: CASSSGTMTTEAFF; CDR3nt: TGCGCCAGCAGCTCAGGCACAATGACCACTGAAGCTTTCTTT
abundance: many; d_gene: NA; v_gene: TRBV4-2; j_gene: TRBJ1-1; len: 15; CDR3aa: CASSPWGGESTEAFF; CDR3nt: TGTGCCAGCAGCCCCTGGGGGGGTGAGAGTACTGAAGCTTTCTTT
abundance: NA; d_gene: TRBD2; v_gene: TRBV9; j_gene: TRBJ2-3; len: 17; CDR3aa: CASSVVGTSGSADTQYF; CDR3nt: TGTGCCAGCAGCGTCGTGGGGACTAGCGGGAGTGCAGATACGCAGTATTTT
abundance: many; d_gene: NA; v_gene: TRBV20-1; j_gene: TRBJ1-4; len: 15; CDR3aa: CSAREGGATNEKLFF; CDR3nt: TGCAGTGCTAGAGAAGGGGGAGCAACTAATGAAAAACTGTTTTTT
abundance: NA; d_gene: TRBD1; v_gene: TRBV29-1; j_gene: TRBJ2-7; len: 13; CDR3aa: CSAGTGGQYEQYF; CDR3nt: TGCAGCGCGGGGACAGGGGGACAGTACGAGCAGTACTTC
abundance: NA; d_gene: NA; v_gene: TRBV19; j_gene: TRBJ1-3; len: 17; CDR3aa: CASSSISTVLSGNTIYF; CDR3nt: TGTGCCAGTAGTTCGATTTCGACTGTTCTCTCTGGAAACACCATATATTTT